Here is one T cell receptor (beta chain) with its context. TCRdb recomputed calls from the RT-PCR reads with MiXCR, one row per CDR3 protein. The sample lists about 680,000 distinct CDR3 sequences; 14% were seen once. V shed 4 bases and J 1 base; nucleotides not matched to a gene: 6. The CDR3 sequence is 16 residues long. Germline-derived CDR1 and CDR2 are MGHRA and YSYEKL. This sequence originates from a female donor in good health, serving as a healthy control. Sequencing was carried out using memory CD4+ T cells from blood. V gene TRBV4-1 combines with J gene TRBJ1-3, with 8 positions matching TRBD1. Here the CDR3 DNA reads TGCGCCAGCAGCCTGGACAGGGCGGTTTCTGGAAACACCATATATTTT. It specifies CASSLDRAVSGNTIYF.